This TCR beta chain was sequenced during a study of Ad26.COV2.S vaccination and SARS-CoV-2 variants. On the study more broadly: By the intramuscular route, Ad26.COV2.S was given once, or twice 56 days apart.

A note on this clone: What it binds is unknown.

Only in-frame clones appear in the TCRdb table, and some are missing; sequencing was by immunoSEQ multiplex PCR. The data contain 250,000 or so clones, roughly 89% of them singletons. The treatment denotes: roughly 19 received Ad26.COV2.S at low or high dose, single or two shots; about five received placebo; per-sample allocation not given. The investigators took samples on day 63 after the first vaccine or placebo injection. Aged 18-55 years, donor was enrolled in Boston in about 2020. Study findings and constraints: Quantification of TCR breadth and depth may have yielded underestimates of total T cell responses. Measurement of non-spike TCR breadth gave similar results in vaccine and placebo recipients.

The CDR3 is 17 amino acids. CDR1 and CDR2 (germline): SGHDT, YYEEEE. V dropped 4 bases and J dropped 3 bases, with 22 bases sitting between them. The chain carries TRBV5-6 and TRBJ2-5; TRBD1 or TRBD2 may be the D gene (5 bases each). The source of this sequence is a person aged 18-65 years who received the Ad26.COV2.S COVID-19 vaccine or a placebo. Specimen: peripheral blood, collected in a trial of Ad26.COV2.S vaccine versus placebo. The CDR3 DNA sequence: TGTGCCAGCAGCCCCCGGTTTGGGGGAGATGTTAAAGAGACCCAGTACTTC. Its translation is CASSPRFGGDVKETQYF. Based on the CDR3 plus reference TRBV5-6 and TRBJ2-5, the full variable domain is DAGVTQSPTHLIKTRGQQVTLRCSPKSGHDTVSWYQQALGQGPQFIFQYYEEEERQRGNFPDRFSGHQFPNYSSELNVNALLLGDSALYLCASSPRFGGDVKETQYFGPGTRLLVL.